This TCR beta chain was found in a study of T cell responses to AZD1222 COVID-19 vaccine. Whole-study findings and limits: The donor group comprised mostly white British people and more females; the analysis possibly underestimated clonal diversity. Reportedly, nearly half the spike-specific TCRs target unmutated variant regions. There were vaccine-associated CD4 TCRs across spike, dominant at 160-218 and 743-854. Recipients of AZD1222 seropositive at baseline numbered only 5 to 7.

Assay used: immunoSEQ multiplex PCR; TCRdb lists only in-frame clones, some missing. The profile shows around 200,000 clones, about 93% of them singletons. Turning to this clone: The antigen is undetermined.

Germline CDR1 MNHEY, CDR2 SMNVEV (reference sequence). V lost 10 bases and J lost 5, with 12 bases in between. This CDR3 is 13 amino acids long. The V and J genes are TRBV27 and TRBJ1-6; a possible D gene is TRBD1 (5 bases). The clonotype was recovered from an adult who received the MenACWY meningococcal vaccine as a control. The sequencing used peripheral blood, collected 28 days after the second dose of the MenACWY control vaccine. CDR3 amino acids: CATKGSHNSPLHF. CDR3 DNA sequence: TGTGCCACCAAGGGGTCCCATAATTCACCCCTCCACTTT.